Listed below are T cell receptor beta chains from one sample, sequenced in a study of T-cell memory formation after mild COVID-19. TCRdb used MiXCR to reprocess the 5' RACE reads, holding one entry per CDR3 protein. The repertoire holds fewer than 450,000 distinct CDR3 sequences, with 20% to 25% as singletons. Specimen: PBMCs or a T cell subset sorted from them (not recorded which). The receptors were sampled from an adult woman who had mild COVID-19 (a few samples of this study predate the infection). Cell type and time point are not known. Both conserved end residues are part of each CDR3. The order of the fields is D gene, V gene, clone size, J gene, CDR3 protein, CDR3 DNA. D genes are given only for firm matches. The size of a clone is reported for some rows only, either as once, few or many, or as a class for expanded clones.

D gene: TRBD1
V gene: TRBV24-1
clone size: few
J gene: TRBJ2-7
CDR3 protein: CATSDSGQGHEQYF
CDR3 DNA: TGTGCCACCAGTGACTCGGGACAGGGCCACGAGCAGTACTTC

D gene: .
V gene: TRBV29-1
clone size: few
J gene: TRBJ1-2
CDR3 protein: CSVARDTANYGYTF
CDR3 DNA: TGCAGCGTCGCCCGGGACACAGCTAACTATGGCTACACCTTC

D gene: .
V gene: TRBV12-5
clone size: .
J gene: TRBJ2-1
CDR3 protein: CASAPGYLANEQFF
CDR3 DNA: TGTGCTAGTGCCCCTGGTTATCTCGCGAATGAGCAGTTCTTC

D gene: TRBD1
V gene: TRBV12-3/TRBV12-4
clone size: .
J gene: TRBJ2-7
CDR3 protein: CASRLTGSYEQYF
CDR3 DNA: TGTGCCAGCAGATTGACAGGGTCCTACGAGCAGTACTTC

D gene: .
V gene: TRBV6-2/TRBV6-3
clone size: .
J gene: TRBJ2-3
CDR3 protein: CASSYDSTSTDTQYF
CDR3 DNA: TGTGCCAGCAGTTACGACAGCACTAGCACAGATACGCAGTATTTT

D gene: .
V gene: TRBV12-3/TRBV12-4
clone size: few
J gene: TRBJ1-3
CDR3 protein: CASSFYLSGNTIYF
CDR3 DNA: TGTGCCAGCAGTTTTTATCTCTCTGGAAACACCATATATTTT

D gene: .
V gene: TRBV20-1
clone size: few
J gene: TRBJ2-1
CDR3 protein: CSARDVLAEQFF
CDR3 DNA: TGCAGTGCTAGAGATGTTCTAGCTGAGCAGTTCTTC

D gene: TRBD1
V gene: TRBV15
clone size: few
J gene: TRBJ2-1
CDR3 protein: CATSRDRQGSYNEQFF
CDR3 DNA: TGTGCCACCAGCAGAGACCGACAGGGTTCCTACAATGAGCAGTTCTTC

D gene: TRBD2
V gene: TRBV25-1
clone size: few
J gene: TRBJ2-2
CDR3 protein: CASSEYLAGVETGELFF
CDR3 DNA: TGTGCCAGCAGTGAATACCTAGCGGGAGTGGAGACCGGGGAGCTGTTTTTT

D gene: .
V gene: TRBV27
clone size: few
J gene: TRBJ1-1
CDR3 protein: CASSFQGTHTEAFF
CDR3 DNA: TGTGCCAGCAGTTTTCAGGGGACCCACACTGAAGCTTTCTTT

D gene: .
V gene: TRBV6-6
clone size: .
J gene: TRBJ2-7
CDR3 protein: CASSPAGRAYEQYF
CDR3 DNA: TGTGCCAGCAGTCCGGCCGGGCGGGCCTACGAGCAGTACTTC

D gene: .
V gene: TRBV29-1
clone size: few
J gene: TRBJ2-5
CDR3 protein: CSVEFGPRGTQYF
CDR3 DNA: TGCAGCGTTGAATTTGGGCCTCGAGGGACCCAGTACTTC

D gene: TRBD1
V gene: TRBV7-9
clone size: few
J gene: TRBJ2-3
CDR3 protein: CASSSNLGQNTDTQYF
CDR3 DNA: TGTGCCAGCAGCTCGAACCTGGGACAGAACACAGATACGCAGTATTTT

D gene: .
V gene: TRBV7-9
clone size: few
J gene: TRBJ2-7
CDR3 protein: CASSLTQEGPYYEQYF
CDR3 DNA: TGTGCCAGCAGCTTAACACAGGAGGGGCCTTACTACGAGCAGTACTTC

D gene: .
V gene: TRBV9
clone size: few
J gene: TRBJ2-3
CDR3 protein: CASSVGIGTTEDTQYF
CDR3 DNA: TGTGCCAGCAGCGTAGGGATAGGGACCACAGAAGATACGCAGTATTTT

D gene: TRBD1
V gene: TRBV7-9
clone size: few
J gene: TRBJ2-7
CDR3 protein: CASSLGTGGGDKQYF
CDR3 DNA: TGTGCCAGCAGCCTTGGGACAGGAGGTGGGGATAAGCAGTACTTC

D gene: TRBD1
V gene: TRBV15
clone size: .
J gene: TRBJ2-7
CDR3 protein: CATSREATGAPYEQYF
CDR3 DNA: TGTGCCACCAGCAGAGAAGCGACAGGGGCTCCCTACGAGCAGTACTTC

D gene: TRBD1
V gene: TRBV7-2
clone size: .
J gene: TRBJ1-2
CDR3 protein: CASSLLRTGPSTF
CDR3 DNA: TGTGCCAGCAGCTTACTTAGGACAGGCCCGTCTACCTTC

D gene: TRBD2
V gene: TRBV4-1
clone size: .
J gene: TRBJ2-1
CDR3 protein: CASSHPAGGYNEQFF
CDR3 DNA: TGCGCCAGCAGCCATCCAGCGGGGGGCTACAATGAGCAGTTCTTC

D gene: .
V gene: TRBV4-3
clone size: .
J gene: TRBJ1-1
CDR3 protein: CASSQDFGEDRPLNTEAFF
CDR3 DNA: TGCGCCAGCAGCCAAGATTTCGGCGAGGACAGACCTCTGAACACTGAAGCTTTCTTT

D gene: .
V gene: TRBV7-2
clone size: .
J gene: TRBJ1-6
CDR3 protein: CASSFSGLANSPLHF
CDR3 DNA: TGTGCCAGCAGCTTTTCAGGACTGGCTAATTCACCCCTCCACTTT

D gene: TRBD1
V gene: TRBV2
clone size: few
J gene: TRBJ1-1
CDR3 protein: CASSEGDREMNTEAFF
CDR3 DNA: TGTGCCAGCAGTGAGGGGGACAGGGAAATGAACACTGAAGCTTTCTTT

D gene: TRBD1
V gene: TRBV3-1
clone size: .
J gene: TRBJ1-5
CDR3 protein: CASSQGAGGQPQHF
CDR3 DNA: TGTGCCAGCAGCCAAGGGGCAGGGGGACAGCCCCAGCATTTT

D gene: .
V gene: TRBV14
clone size: many
J gene: TRBJ2-5
CDR3 protein: CASSQDEGQETQYF
CDR3 DNA: TGTGCCAGCAGCCAAGATGAAGGCCAAGAGACCCAGTACTTC

D gene: .
V gene: TRBV18
clone size: .
J gene: TRBJ2-7
CDR3 protein: CASSQQTGEQYF
CDR3 DNA: TGTGCCAGCTCACAGCAGACGGGCGAGCAGTACTTC

D gene: .
V gene: TRBV7-9
clone size: few
J gene: TRBJ2-1
CDR3 protein: CASSFGIDEQFF
CDR3 DNA: TGTGCCAGCAGCTTCGGGATAGATGAGCAGTTCTTC

D gene: TRBD1
V gene: TRBV27
clone size: .
J gene: TRBJ1-1
CDR3 protein: CASFQQGGAEAFF
CDR3 DNA: TGTGCCAGCTTCCAACAGGGGGGCGCTGAAGCTTTCTTT

D gene: .
V gene: TRBV4-1
clone size: few
J gene: TRBJ2-1
CDR3 protein: CASSPGPLVPRRFF
CDR3 DNA: TGCGCCAGCAGCCCCGGGCCCCTGGTACCGCGCCGGTTCTTC

D gene: TRBD2
V gene: TRBV4-1
clone size: .
J gene: TRBJ2-1
CDR3 protein: CASSPPSGGNNEQFF
CDR3 DNA: TGCGCCAGCAGCCCGCCTAGCGGGGGAAACAATGAGCAGTTCTTC

D gene: TRBD1
V gene: TRBV4-3
clone size: .
J gene: TRBJ2-7
CDR3 protein: CASSPVGDRGTYEQYF
CDR3 DNA: TGCGCCAGCAGCCCTGTCGGGGACAGGGGAACCTACGAGCAGTACTTC

D gene: .
V gene: TRBV27
clone size: .
J gene: TRBJ1-2
CDR3 protein: CASSSAANYGYTF
CDR3 DNA: TGTGCCAGCAGTTCAGCGGCGAACTATGGCTACACCTTC

D gene: .
V gene: TRBV7-3
clone size: few
J gene: TRBJ2-3
CDR3 protein: CASSQRRGDTQYF
CDR3 DNA: TGTGCCAGCAGCCAACGAAGAGGGGATACGCAGTATTTT

D gene: TRBD1
V gene: TRBV20-1
clone size: many
J gene: TRBJ1-1
CDR3 protein: CSARLIAGTGRMNTEAFF
CDR3 DNA: TGCAGTGCTAGACTAATCGCCGGGACAGGACGCATGAACACTGAAGCTTTCTTT

D gene: .
V gene: TRBV14
clone size: .
J gene: TRBJ1-1
CDR3 protein: CASSQNLNTEAFF
CDR3 DNA: TGTGCCAGCAGCCAAAACCTGAACACTGAAGCTTTCTTT

D gene: .
V gene: TRBV29-1
clone size: few
J gene: TRBJ1-1
CDR3 protein: CSVGRDVNTEAFF
CDR3 DNA: TGCAGCGTTGGTAGGGACGTGAACACTGAAGCTTTCTTT

D gene: TRBD2
V gene: TRBV6-2/TRBV6-3
clone size: .
J gene: TRBJ2-4
CDR3 protein: CASSPGRTRSGSAKNIQYF
CDR3 DNA: TGTGCCAGCAGCCCTGGCCGGACTAGAAGCGGGTCAGCCAAAAACATTCAGTACTTC

D gene: .
V gene: TRBV6-2/TRBV6-3
clone size: .
J gene: TRBJ2-7
CDR3 protein: CASKASASYEQYF
CDR3 DNA: TGTGCCAGCAAGGCTAGCGCGTCCTACGAGCAGTACTTC

D gene: .
V gene: TRBV7-2
clone size: .
J gene: TRBJ2-1
CDR3 protein: CASLDSHEQFF
CDR3 DNA: TGTGCCAGCCTAGATAGTCATGAGCAGTTCTTC

D gene: .
V gene: TRBV12-3/TRBV12-4
clone size: .
J gene: TRBJ2-2
CDR3 protein: CASSFDKNGELFF
CDR3 DNA: TGTGCCAGCAGTTTTGATAAGAACGGGGAGCTGTTTTTT

D gene: .
V gene: TRBV11-2
clone size: few
J gene: TRBJ2-1
CDR3 protein: CASSLEFGNEQFF
CDR3 DNA: TGTGCCAGCAGCTTAGAGTTTGGCAATGAGCAGTTCTTC

D gene: TRBD1
V gene: TRBV12-5
clone size: .
J gene: TRBJ2-7
CDR3 protein: CASGSGGEPHEQYF
CDR3 DNA: TGTGCTAGTGGTTCAGGGGGCGAGCCGCACGAGCAGTACTTC

D gene: .
V gene: TRBV3-1
clone size: .
J gene: TRBJ2-2
CDR3 protein: CASSPFRGTGELFF
CDR3 DNA: TGTGCCAGCAGCCCCTTTAGGGGGACCGGGGAGCTGTTTTTT

D gene: TRBD1
V gene: TRBV7-8
clone size: .
J gene: TRBJ1-1
CDR3 protein: CASSIRYGTASMNTEAFF
CDR3 DNA: TGTGCCAGCAGCATAAGATACGGGACAGCGTCAATGAACACTGAAGCTTTCTTT

D gene: TRBD2
V gene: TRBV7-9
clone size: few
J gene: TRBJ2-2
CDR3 protein: CASSPTSADTGELFF
CDR3 DNA: TGTGCCAGCAGCCCGACTAGCGCGGACACCGGGGAGCTGTTTTTT

D gene: .
V gene: TRBV6-1
clone size: few
J gene: TRBJ2-3
CDR3 protein: CASSARRNSLTDTQYF
CDR3 DNA: TGTGCCAGCAGTGCCCGCCGGAACAGCCTCACAGATACGCAGTATTTT

D gene: .
V gene: TRBV12-3/TRBV12-4
clone size: few
J gene: TRBJ2-2
CDR3 protein: CATKYGGTGELFF
CDR3 DNA: TGTGCCACCAAATACGGGGGAACCGGGGAGCTGTTTTTT

D gene: TRBD1
V gene: TRBV20-1
clone size: .
J gene: TRBJ1-2
CDR3 protein: CSARNRGAGYGYTF
CDR3 DNA: TGCAGTGCTAGGAACAGGGGTGCCGGCTATGGCTACACCTTC

D gene: TRBD2
V gene: TRBV6-1
clone size: .
J gene: TRBJ2-5
CDR3 protein: CASSEPVGGLYF
CDR3 DNA: TGTGCCAGCAGTGAACCTGTGGGAGGGCTGTACTTC

D gene: TRBD1
V gene: TRBV3-1
clone size: .
J gene: TRBJ2-5
CDR3 protein: CASSRTGGYGTQYF
CDR3 DNA: TGTGCCAGCAGCCGGACAGGCGGATACGGGACCCAGTACTTC

D gene: TRBD2
V gene: TRBV5-5
clone size: .
J gene: TRBJ2-3
CDR3 protein: CASSRGLAGARTDTQYF
CDR3 DNA: TGTGCCAGCAGCCGTGGACTAGCGGGGGCCCGCACAGATACGCAGTATTTT

D gene: TRBD1
V gene: TRBV11-2
clone size: few
J gene: TRBJ1-6
CDR3 protein: CASRQGARVDSPLHF
CDR3 DNA: TGTGCCAGCAGGCAGGGGGCGAGAGTAGATTCACCCCTCCACTTT

D gene: .
V gene: TRBV2
clone size: .
J gene: TRBJ2-2
CDR3 protein: CASSVKQGTGELFF
CDR3 DNA: TGTGCCAGCAGTGTTAAGCAGGGCACCGGGGAGCTGTTTTTT